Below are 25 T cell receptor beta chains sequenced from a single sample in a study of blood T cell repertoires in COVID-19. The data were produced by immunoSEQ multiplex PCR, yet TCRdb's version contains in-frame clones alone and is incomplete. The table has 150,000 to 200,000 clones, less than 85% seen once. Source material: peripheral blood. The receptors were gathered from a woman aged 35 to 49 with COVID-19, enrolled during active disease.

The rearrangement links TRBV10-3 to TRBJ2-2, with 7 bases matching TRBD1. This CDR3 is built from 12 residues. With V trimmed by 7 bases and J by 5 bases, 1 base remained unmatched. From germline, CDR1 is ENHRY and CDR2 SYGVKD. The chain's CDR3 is CAINRGTGELFF. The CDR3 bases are TGTGCCATCAACAGGGGTACCGGGGAGCTGTTTTTT.

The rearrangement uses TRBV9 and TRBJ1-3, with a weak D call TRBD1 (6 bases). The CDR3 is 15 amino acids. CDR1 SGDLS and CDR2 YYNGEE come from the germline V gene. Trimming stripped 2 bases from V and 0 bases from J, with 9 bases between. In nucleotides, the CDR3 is TGTGCCAGCAGCGTCGCAGGGGCCTCTGGAAACACCATATATTTT. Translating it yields CASSVAGASGNTIYF. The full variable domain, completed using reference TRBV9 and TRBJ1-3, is DSGVTQTPKHLITATGQRVTLRCSPRSGDLSVYWYQQSLDQGLQFLIQYYNGEERAKGNILERFSAQQFPDLHSELNLSSLELGDSALYFCASSVAGASGNTIYFGEGSWLTVV.

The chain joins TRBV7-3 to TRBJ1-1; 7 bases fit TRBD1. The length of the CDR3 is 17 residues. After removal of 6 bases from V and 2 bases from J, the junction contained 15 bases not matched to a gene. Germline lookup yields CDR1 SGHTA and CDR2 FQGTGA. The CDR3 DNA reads TGTGCCAGCAGAAGGACAGGCTCCCTCTCAGGAAACACTGAAGCTTTCTTT. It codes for CASRRTGSLSGNTEAFF.

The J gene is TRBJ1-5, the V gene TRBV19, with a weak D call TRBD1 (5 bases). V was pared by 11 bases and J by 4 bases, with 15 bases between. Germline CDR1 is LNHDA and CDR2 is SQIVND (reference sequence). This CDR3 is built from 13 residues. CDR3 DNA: TGTGCCGGCGGGTCCGGGGGAAATCAGCCCCAGCATTTT. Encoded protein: CAGGSGGNQPQHF.

The CDR3 DNA reads as TGTGCCAGCAGTTATACTAGCGGGCTAAAGTTCTTC. Encoded protein: CASSYTSGLKFF. The chain joins TRBV12-3 or TRBV12-4 to TRBJ2-1, with 9 nucleotides matching TRBD2. V trimming: 4 bases; J trimming: 14 bases; junction bases outside the gene matches: 6. This CDR3 has 12 residues.

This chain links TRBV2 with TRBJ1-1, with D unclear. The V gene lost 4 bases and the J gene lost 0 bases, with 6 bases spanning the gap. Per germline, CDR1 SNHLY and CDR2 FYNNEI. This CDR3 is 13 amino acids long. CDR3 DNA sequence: TGTGCCAGCAGTGTGGGCGTGAACACTGAAGCTTTCTTT. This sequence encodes CASSVGVNTEAFF.

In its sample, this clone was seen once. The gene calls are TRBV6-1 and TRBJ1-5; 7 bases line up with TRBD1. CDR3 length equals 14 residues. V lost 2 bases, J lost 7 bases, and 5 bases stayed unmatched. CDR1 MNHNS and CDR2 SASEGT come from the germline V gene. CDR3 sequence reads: CASSEYRGSQPQHF. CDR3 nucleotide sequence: TGTGCCAGCAGTGAATACAGGGGTAGCCAGCCCCAGCATTTT.

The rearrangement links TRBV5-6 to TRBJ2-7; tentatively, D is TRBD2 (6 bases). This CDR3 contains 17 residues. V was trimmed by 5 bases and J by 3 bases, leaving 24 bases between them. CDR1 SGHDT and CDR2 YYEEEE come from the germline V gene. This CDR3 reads CASRSYWVLARGYEQYF. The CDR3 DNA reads TGTGCCAGCAGGTCCTACTGGGTACTAGCCCGGGGCTACGAGCAGTACTTC.

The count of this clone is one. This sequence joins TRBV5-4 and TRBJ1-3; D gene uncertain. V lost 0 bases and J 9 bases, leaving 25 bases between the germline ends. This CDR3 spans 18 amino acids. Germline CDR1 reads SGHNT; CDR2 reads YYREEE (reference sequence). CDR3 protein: CASSLAENTDGEMGTIYF. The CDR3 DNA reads TGTGCCAGCAGCTTGGCGGAGAACACGGACGGGGAGATGGGCACCATATATTTT. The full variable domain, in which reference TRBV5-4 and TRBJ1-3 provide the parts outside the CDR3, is ETGVTQSPTHLIKTRGQQVTLRCSSQSGHNTVSWYQQALGQGPQFIFQYYREEENGRGNFPPRFSGLQFPNYSSELNVNALELDDSALYLCASSLAENTDGEMGTIYFGEGSWLTVV.

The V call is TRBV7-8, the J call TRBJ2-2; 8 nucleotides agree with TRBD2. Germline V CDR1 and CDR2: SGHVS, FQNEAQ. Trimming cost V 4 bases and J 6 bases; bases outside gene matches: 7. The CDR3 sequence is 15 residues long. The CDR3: CASSSPGLVAGELFF. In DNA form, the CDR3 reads TGTGCCAGCAGCTCTCCGGGACTAGTCGCCGGGGAGCTGTTTTTT.

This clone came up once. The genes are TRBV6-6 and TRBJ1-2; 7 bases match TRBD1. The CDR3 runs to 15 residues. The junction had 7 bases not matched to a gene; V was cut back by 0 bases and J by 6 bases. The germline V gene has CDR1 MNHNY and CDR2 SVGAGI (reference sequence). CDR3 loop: CASSYSGTARDGYTF. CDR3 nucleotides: TGTGCCAGCAGTTACTCCGGGACAGCCAGGGATGGCTACACCTTC.

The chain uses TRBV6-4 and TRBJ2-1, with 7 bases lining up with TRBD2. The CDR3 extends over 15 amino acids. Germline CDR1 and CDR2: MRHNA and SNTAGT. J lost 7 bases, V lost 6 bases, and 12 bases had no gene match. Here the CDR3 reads CASSPLGGRLNEQFF. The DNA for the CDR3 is TGTGCCAGCAGCCCTCTCGGCGGGAGACTAAATGAGCAGTTCTTC.

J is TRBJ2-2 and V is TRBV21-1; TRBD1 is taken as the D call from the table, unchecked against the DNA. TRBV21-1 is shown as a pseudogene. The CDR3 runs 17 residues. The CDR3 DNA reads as TGTGCCAGCAGCAAAGCTACGGACAGGGGGCTCACCGGGGAGCTGTTTTTT. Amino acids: CASSKATDRGLTGELFF.

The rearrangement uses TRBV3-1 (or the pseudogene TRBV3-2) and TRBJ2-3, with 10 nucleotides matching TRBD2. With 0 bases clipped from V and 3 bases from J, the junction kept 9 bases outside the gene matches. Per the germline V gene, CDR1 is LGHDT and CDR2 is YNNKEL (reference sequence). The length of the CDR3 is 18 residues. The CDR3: CASSQDRIAGGFTDTQYF. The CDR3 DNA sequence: TGTGCCAGCAGCCAAGATCGTATAGCGGGGGGTTTTACAGATACGCAGTATTTT.

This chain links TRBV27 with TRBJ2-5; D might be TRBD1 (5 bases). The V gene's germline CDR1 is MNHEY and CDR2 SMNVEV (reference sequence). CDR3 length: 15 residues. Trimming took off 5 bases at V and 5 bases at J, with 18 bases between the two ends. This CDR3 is CASSPPGRVGETQYF. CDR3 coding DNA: TGTGCCAGCAGTCCCCCCGGCAGGGTGGGGGAGACCCAGTACTTC.

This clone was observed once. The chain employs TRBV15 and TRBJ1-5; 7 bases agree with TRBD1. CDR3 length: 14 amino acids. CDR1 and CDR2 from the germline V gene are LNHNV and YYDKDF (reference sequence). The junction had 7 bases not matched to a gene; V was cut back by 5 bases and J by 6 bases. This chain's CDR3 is CATSAEGASQPQHF. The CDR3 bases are TGTGCCACCAGCGCCGAGGGGGCGTCTCAGCCCCAGCATTTT.

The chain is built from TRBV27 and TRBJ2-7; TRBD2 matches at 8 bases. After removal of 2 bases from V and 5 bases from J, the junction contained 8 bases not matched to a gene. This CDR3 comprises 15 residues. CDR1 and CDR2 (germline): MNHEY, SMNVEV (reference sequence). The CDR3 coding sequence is TGTGCCAGCAGTTTACTTGGCAGCGGGAGAGACGAGCAGTACTTC. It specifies CASSLLGSGRDEQYF.

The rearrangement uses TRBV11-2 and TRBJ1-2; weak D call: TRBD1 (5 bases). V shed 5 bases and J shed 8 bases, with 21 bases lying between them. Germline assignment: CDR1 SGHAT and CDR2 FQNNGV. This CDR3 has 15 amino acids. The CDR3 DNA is TGTGCCAGCAGCACAGCAGGGTTTCAAGTGGGAGGCTACACCTTC. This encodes CASSTAGFQVGGYTF.

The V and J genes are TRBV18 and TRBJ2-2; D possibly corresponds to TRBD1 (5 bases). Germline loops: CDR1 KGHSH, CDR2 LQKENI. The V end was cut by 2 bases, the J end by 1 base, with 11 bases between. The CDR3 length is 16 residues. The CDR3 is CASSPGRTRNTGELFF. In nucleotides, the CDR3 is TGTGCCAGCTCACCAGGTCGGACAAGGAACACCGGGGAGCTGTTTTTT. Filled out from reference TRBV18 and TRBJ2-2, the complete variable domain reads NAGVMQNPRHLVRRRGQEARLRCSPMKGHSHVYWYRQLPEEGLKFMVYLQKENIIDESGMPKERFSAEFPKEGPSILRIQQVVRGDSAAYFCASSPGRTRNTGELFFGEGSRLTVL.

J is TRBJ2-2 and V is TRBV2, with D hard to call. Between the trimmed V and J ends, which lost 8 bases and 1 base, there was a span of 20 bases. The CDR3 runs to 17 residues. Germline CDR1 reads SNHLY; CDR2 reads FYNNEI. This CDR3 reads CASGTTVPSLNTGELFF. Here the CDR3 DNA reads TGTGCCAGCGGAACTACGGTGCCCTCTTTGAACACCGGGGAGCTGTTTTTT.

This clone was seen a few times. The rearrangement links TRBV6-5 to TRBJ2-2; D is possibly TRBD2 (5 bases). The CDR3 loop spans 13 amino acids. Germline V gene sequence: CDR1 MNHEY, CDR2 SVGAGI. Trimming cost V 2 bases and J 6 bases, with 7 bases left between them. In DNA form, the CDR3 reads TGTGCCAGCAGTTACGAGGGTTCCGGGGAGCTGTTTTTT. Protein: CASSYEGSGELFF.

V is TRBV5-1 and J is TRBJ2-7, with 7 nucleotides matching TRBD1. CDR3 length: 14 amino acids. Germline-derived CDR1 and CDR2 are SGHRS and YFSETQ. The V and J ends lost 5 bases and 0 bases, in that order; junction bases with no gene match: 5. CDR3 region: CASSTGTASYEQYF. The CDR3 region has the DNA TGCGCCAGCAGTACCGGGACAGCCTCCTACGAGCAGTACTTC.

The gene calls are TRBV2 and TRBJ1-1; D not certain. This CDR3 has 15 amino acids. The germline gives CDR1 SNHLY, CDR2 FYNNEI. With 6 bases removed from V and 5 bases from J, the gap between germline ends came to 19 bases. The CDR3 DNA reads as TGTGCCAGCAGCCTCTTCACGGGAGGTGGAACTGAAGCTTTCTTT. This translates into CASSLFTGGGTEAFF.

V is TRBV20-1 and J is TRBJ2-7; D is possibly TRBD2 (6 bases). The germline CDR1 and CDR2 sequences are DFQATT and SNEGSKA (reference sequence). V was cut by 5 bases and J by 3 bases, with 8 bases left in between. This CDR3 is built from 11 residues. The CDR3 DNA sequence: TGCAGTGCTCGACTAGACTACGAGCAGTACTTC. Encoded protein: CSARLDYEQYF.

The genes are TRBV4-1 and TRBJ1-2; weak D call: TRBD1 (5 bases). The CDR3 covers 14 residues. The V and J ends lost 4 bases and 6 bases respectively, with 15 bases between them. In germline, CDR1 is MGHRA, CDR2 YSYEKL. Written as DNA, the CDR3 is TGCGCCAGCAGCCTATCAGGGTTCAACGATGGCTACACCTTC. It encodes CASSLSGFNDGYTF.